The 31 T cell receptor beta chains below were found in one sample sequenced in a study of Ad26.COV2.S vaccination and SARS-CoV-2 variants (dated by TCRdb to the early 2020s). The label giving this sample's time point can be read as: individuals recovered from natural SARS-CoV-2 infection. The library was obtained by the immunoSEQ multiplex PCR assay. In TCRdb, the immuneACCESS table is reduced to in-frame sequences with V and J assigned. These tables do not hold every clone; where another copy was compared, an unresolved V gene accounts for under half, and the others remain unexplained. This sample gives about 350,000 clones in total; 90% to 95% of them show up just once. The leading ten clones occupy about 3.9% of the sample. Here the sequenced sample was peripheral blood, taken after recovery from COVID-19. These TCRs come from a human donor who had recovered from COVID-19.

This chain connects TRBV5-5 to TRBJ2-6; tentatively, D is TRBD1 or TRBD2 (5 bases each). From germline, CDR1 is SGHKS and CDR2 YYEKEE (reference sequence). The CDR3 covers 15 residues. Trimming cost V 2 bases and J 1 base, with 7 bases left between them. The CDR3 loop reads CASSFEGSGANVLTF. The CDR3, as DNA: TGTGCCAGCAGCTTTGAGGGGTCTGGGGCCAACGTCCTGACTTTC.

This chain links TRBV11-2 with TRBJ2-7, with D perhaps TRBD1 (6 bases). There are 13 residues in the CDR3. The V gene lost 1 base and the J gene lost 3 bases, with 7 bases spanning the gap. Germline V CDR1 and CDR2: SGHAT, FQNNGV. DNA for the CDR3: TGTGCCAGCAGCTTAGGCAGGGGCTACGAGCAGTACTTC. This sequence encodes CASSLGRGYEQYF. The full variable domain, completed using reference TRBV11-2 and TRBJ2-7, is EAGVAQSPRYKIIEKRQSVAFWCNPISGHATLYWYQQILGQGPKLLIQFQNNGVVDDSQLPKDRFSAERLKGVDSTLKIQPAKLEDSAVYLCASSLGRGYEQYFGPGTRLTVT.

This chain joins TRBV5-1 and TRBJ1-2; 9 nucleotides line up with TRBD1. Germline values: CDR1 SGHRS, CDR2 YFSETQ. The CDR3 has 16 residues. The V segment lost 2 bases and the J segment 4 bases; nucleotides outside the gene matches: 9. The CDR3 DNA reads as TGCGCCAGCAGCTTCGATACGACAGGGGGTGTCTATGGCTACACCTTC. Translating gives CASSFDTTGGVYGYTF.

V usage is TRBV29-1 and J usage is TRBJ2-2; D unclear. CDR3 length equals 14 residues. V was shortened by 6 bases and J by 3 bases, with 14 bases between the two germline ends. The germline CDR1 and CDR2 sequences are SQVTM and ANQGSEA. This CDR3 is CSVAIWAHTGELFF. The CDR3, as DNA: TGCAGCGTGGCTATATGGGCCCACACCGGGGAGCTGTTTTTT.

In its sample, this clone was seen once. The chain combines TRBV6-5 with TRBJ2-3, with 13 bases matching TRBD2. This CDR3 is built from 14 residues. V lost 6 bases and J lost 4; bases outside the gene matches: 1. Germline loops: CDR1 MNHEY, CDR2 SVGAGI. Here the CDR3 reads CASRTSGGPDTQYF. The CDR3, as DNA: TGTGCCAGCAGGACTAGCGGGGGGCCAGATACGCAGTATTTT.

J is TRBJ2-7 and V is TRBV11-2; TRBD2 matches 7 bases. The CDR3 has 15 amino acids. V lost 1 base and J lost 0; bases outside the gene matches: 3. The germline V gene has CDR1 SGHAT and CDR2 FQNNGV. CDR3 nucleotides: TGTGCCAGCAGCTTAGGGGGGGGGTCCTCCTACGAGCAGTACTTC. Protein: CASSLGGGSSYEQYF.

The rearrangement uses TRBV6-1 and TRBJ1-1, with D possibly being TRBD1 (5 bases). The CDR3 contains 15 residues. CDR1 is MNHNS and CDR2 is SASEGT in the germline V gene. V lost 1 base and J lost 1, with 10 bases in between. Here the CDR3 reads CASSEDRQSNTEAFF. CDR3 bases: TGTGCCAGCAGTGAAGACAGACAGTCGAACACTGAAGCTTTCTTT.

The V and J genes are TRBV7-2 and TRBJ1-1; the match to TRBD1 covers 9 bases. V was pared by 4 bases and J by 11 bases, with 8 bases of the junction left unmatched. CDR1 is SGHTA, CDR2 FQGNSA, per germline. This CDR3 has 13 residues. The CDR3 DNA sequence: TGTGCCAGCAGCTGGGACAGGGCCCCCAAGGCTTTCTTT. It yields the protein CASSWDRAPKAFF. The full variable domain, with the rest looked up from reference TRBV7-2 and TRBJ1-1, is GAGVSQSPSNKVTEKGKDVELRCDPISGHTALYWYRQSLGQGLEFLIYFQGNSAPDKSGLPSDRFSAERTGGSVSTLTIQRTQQEDSAVYLCASSWDRAPKAFFGQGTRLTVV.

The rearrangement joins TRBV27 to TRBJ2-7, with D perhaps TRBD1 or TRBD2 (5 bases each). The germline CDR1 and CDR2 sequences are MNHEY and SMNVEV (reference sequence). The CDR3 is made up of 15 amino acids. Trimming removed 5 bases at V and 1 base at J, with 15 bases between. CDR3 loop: CASSPRGVGSYEQYF. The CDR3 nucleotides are TGTGCCAGCAGTCCTCGAGGGGTCGGGTCCTACGAGCAGTACTTC.

For the CDR3, the DNA is TGTGCCAGCAGCGGGGGGACAGGGGGCAATGAGCAGTTCTTC. Its translation is CASSGGTGGNEQFF. The gene calls are TRBV9 and TRBJ2-1; 11 bases map to TRBD1. From germline, CDR1 is SGDLS and CDR2 YYNGEE. The CDR3 has 14 residues. Trimming cost V 3 bases and J 6 bases; bases outside gene matches: 2.

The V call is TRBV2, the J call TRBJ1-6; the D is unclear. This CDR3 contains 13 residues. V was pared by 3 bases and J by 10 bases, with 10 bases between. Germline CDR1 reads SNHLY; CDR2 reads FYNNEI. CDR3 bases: TGTGCCAGCAGTGATGACCGTATGTCACCCCTCCACTTT. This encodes CASSDDRMSPLHF.

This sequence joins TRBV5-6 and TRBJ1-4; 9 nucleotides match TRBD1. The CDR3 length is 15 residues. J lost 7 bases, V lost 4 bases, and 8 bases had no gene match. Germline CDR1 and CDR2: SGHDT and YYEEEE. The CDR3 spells CASSSPGQGREKLFF. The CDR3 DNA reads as TGTGCCAGCAGCAGCCCGGGACAGGGCCGTGAAAAACTGTTTTTT.

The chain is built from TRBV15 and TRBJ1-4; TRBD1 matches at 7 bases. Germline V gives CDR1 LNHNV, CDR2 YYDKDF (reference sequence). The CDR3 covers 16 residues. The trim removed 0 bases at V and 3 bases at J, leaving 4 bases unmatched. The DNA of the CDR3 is TGTGCCACCAGCAGAGATTGGCAGGGGGCTAATGAAAAACTGTTTTTT. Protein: CATSRDWQGANEKLFF. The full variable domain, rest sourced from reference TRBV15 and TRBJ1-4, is DAMVIQNPRYQVTQFGKPVTLSCSQTLNHNVMYWYQQKSSQAPKLLFHYYDKDFNNEADTPDNFQSRRPNTSFCFLDIRSPGLGDTAMYLCATSRDWQGANEKLFFGSGTQLSVL.

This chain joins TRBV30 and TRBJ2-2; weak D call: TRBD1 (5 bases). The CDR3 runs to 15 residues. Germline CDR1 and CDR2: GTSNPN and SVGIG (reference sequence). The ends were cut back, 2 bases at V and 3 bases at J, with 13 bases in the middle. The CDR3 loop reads CAWSRQGKYTGELFF. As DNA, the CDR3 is TGTGCCTGGAGTAGGCAGGGTAAGTACACCGGGGAGCTGTTTTTT.

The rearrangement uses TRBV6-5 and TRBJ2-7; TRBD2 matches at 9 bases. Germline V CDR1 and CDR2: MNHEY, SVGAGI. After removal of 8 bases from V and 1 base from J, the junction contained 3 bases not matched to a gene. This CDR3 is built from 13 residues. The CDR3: CASGRGGSYEQYF. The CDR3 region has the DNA TGTGCCAGCGGGCGGGGGGGTTCCTACGAGCAGTACTTC.

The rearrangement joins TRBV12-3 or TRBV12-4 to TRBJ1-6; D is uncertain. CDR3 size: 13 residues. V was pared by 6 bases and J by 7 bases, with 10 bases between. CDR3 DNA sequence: TGTGCCAGCAGCCCGGGTGGAAATTCACCCCTCCACTTT. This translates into CASSPGGNSPLHF.

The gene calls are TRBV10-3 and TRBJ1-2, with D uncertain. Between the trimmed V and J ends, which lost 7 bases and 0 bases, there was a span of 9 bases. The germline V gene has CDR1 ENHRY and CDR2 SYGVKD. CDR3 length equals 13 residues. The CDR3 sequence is CAITQRPNYGYTF. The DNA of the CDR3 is TGTGCCATCACCCAACGACCTAACTATGGCTACACCTTC.

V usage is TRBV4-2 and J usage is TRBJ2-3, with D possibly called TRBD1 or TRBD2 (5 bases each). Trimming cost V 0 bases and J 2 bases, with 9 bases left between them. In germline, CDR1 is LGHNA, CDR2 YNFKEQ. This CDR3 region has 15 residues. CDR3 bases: TGTGCCAGCAGCCAAGAGGGGACCGACACAGATACGCAGTATTTT. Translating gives CASSQEGTDTDTQYF.

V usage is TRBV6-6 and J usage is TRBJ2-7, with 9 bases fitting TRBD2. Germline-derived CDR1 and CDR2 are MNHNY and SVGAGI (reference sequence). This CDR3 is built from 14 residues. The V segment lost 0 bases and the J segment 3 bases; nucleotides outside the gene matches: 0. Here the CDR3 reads CASSYSSGGYEQYF. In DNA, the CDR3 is TGTGCCAGCAGTTACTCTAGCGGGGGCTACGAGCAGTACTTC.

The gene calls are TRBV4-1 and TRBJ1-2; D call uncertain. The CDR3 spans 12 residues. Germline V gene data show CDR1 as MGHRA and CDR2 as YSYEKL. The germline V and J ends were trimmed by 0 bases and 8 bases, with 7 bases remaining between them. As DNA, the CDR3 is TGCGCCAGCAGCCAAGATGGGTGGGGCTACACCTTC. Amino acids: CASSQDGWGYTF.

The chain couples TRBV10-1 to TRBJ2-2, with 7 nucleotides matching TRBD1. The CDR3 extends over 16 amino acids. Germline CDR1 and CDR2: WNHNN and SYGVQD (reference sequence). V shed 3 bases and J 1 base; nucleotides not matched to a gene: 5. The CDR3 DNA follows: TGCGCCAGCAGTGACCCGCGGACAGGGAACACCGGGGAGCTGTTTTTT. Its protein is CASSDPRTGNTGELFF.

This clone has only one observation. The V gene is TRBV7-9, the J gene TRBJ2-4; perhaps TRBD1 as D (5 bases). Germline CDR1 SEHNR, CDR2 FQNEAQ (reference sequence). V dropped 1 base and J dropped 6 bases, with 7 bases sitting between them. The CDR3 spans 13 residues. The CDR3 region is CASSLERGNIQYF. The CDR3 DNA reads TGTGCCAGCAGCTTAGAAAGGGGAAACATTCAGTACTTC. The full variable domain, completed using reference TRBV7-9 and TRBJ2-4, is DTGVSQNPRHKITKRGQNVTFRCDPISEHNRLYWYRQTLGQGPEFLTYFQNEAQLEKSRLLSDRFSAERPKGSFSTLEIQRTEQGDSAMYLCASSLERGNIQYFGAGTRLSVL.

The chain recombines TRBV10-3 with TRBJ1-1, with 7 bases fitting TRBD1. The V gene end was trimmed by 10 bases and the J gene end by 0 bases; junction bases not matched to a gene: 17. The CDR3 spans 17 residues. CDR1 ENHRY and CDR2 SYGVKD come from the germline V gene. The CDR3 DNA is TGTGCCACCCGATCGGCAGGGGGAGGGGTCATGAACACTGAAGCTTTCTTT. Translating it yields CATRSAGGGVMNTEAFF.

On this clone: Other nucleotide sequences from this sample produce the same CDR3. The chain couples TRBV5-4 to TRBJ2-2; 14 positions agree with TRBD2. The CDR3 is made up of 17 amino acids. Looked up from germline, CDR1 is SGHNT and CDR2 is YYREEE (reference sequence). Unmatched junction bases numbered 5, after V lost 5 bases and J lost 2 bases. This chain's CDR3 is CASRPGLAGGNTGELFF. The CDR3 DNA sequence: TGTGCCAGCAGACCAGGACTAGCGGGGGGCAACACCGGGGAGCTGTTTTTT. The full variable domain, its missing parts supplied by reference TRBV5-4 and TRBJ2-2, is ETGVTQSPTHLIKTRGQQVTLRCSSQSGHNTVSWYQQALGQGPQFIFQYYREEENGRGNFPPRFSGLQFPNYSSELNVNALELDDSALYLCASRPGLAGGNTGELFFGEGSRLTVL.

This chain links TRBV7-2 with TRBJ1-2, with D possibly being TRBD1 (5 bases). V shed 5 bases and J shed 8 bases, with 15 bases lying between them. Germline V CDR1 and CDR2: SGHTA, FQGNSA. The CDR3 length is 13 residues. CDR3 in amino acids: CASSGIGGLGYTF. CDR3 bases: TGTGCCAGCAGCGGTATTGGGGGACTCGGCTACACCTTC.

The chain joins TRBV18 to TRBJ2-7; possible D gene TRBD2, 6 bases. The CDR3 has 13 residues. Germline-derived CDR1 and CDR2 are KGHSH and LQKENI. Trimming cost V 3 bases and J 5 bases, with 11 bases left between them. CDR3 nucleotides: TGTGCCAGCTCACCGTCCAGGGAGGACGAGCAGTACTTC. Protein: CASSPSREDEQYF. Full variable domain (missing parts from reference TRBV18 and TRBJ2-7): NAGVMQNPRHLVRRRGQEARLRCSPMKGHSHVYWYRQLPEEGLKFMVYLQKENIIDESGMPKERFSAEFPKEGPSILRIQQVVRGDSAAYFCASSPSREDEQYFGPGTRLTVT.

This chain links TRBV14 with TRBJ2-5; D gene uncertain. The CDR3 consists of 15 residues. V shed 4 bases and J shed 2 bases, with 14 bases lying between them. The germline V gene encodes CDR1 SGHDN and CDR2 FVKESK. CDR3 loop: CASSPGLRMQETQYF. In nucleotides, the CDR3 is TGTGCCAGCAGCCCTGGGCTTCGAATGCAAGAGACCCAGTACTTC.

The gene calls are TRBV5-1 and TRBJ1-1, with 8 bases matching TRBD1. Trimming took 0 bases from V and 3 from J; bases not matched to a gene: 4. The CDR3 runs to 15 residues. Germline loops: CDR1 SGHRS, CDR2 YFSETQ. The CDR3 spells CASSLGQGMYTEAFF. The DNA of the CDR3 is TGCGCCAGCAGCTTGGGACAGGGGATGTACACTGAAGCTTTCTTT.

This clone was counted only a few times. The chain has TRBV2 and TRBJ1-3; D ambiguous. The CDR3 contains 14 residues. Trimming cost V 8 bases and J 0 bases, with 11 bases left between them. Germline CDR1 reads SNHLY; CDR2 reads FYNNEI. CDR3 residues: CASRTPNSGNTIYF. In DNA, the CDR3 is TGTGCCAGCCGAACACCGAACTCTGGAAACACCATATATTTT.

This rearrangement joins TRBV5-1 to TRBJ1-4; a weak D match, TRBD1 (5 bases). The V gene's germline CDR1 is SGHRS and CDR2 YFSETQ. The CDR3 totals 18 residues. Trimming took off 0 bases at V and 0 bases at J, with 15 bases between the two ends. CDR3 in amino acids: CASSLDPQGVATNEKLFF. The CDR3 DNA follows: TGCGCCAGCAGCTTGGACCCCCAGGGAGTTGCAACTAATGAAAAACTGTTTTTT.

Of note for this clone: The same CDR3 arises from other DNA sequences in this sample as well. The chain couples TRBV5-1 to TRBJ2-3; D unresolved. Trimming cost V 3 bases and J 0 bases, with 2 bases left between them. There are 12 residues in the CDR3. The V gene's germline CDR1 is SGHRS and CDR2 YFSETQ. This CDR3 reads CASSSSTDTQYF. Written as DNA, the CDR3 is TGCGCCAGCAGCTCTAGCACAGATACGCAGTATTTT.